Included here is one T cell receptor (beta chain) sequence, with context. The antigen this receptor binds is unknown. Base qualities are not at hand, and no much larger clone is one base apart. The sample comes from a study of CD8 T cells in Susac syndrome (dated by TCRdb to between 2018 and 2021). Some background on the complete study: Whether CD8+ T cell activation and differentiation in Susac syndrome was antigen driven was tested using repertoire sequencing. General study outcomes and caveats: The TCR sequencing and HLA analysis was acknowledged to have included a relatively small number of individuals.

RNA was extracted using the RNeasy kit, and about 0.45 to 1 microgram was reverse transcribed with random hexamers. The immunoSEQ multiplex PCR assay, covering 54 Vbeta and 13 Jbeta segments, was used to amplify TCR beta CDR3 regions. PCR amplification bias was corrected using a synthetic template baseline for primer optimization and computational correction. Processing in the source paper ran as follows. Reads were assigned to V, D and J genes according to IMGT and analyzed in immunoSEQ Analyzer, with only productive sequences retained. Clonality was calculated as one minus the Shannon entropy normalized by log2 of the number of productive unique sequences. Public and private clones were assessed among the 100 most prevalent clones of each patient and control. A clone was defined as Susac-specific if it was absent from the healthy and MS cohorts, from more than 850 published viral clones and from other ImmuneACCESS disease sequences. Starting from the raw public reads, TCRdb applied fastp trimming at Q25, assembled clones with MiXCR and retained in-frame beta chains. Rows matching on CDR3 protein sequence are summarized as one entry with the most common DNA and genes. The V and J calls reflect TCRdb's pipeline rather than the authors' work. The sample yields about 190,000 distinct CDR3 sequences; about 94% were counted once. Roughly 0.096% of the sample goes to the ten largest clones.

Its CDR3 holds 12 amino acids, cysteine through phenylalanine. Only CDR3 DNA is held: 36 bases, read in frame from base 1. Between the V and J ends, shortened by 4 bases and 4 bases respectively, the junction contains 9 bases. Per the germline V gene, SGHRS is the CDR1 and YFSETQ is the CDR2. Peripheral blood CD8+ and CD4+ T cells from healthy donors, Susac syndrome patients and multiple sclerosis patients were profiled by high-throughput TCR beta sequencing. Healthy donors were included as age- and sex-matched controls. Bulk CD8+ and CD4+ T cells were purified magnetically by negative isolation, whereas CD8+ TEMRA cells were enriched by FACS. Blood was drawn into EDTA tubes, processed within 24 hours, and PBMCs were isolated by density gradient centrifugation. PBMCs intended for TCR sequencing were cryopreserved in liquid nitrogen and thawed later in a water bath at 37 degrees C. The sorted or isolated CD4+, CD8+ and CD8+ TEMRA cells reached a purity of at least 90%.

The sequence was obtained from a human donor in good health. Material for sequencing was CD4+ T cells from PBMCs. Recombination joined TRBV5-1 with TRBJ2-7; the D gene lacks a confident call. The DNA reads TGCGCCAGCAGCCAGGACCAGTACGAGCAGTACTTC. The encoded protein is CASSQDQYEQYF.